Included here is one T cell receptor (beta chain) sequence, with context. The antigen is unknown. It was with 60 Vbeta and 13 Jbeta primers that the PCR ran. Original processing methods: Unique TCR beta chains totaled approximately 83 million in a later count, with around 11 million of them shared. Clones were read by immunoSEQ multiplex PCR, and TCRdb kept only the in-frame ones, dropping some. From that table come the V and J calls and clone size; the DNA was used to work out D and trimming. The repertoire holds some 180,000 clones, with approximately 79% as singletons. This specimen belongs to a study of cytomegalovirus exposure and HLA in healthy donors. Overall study findings and caveats: A list of around 160 TCR beta chains associated with cytomegalovirus was given.

The sequence was collected from a male donor in good health and CMV-seronegative. The specimen sequenced was PBMCs.

CDR3 sequence reads: CASSLGASGTDTQYF. As DNA, the CDR3 is TGTGCCAGCAGCCTTGGGGCCTCTGGCACAGATACGCAGTATTTT. The chain combines TRBV5-6 with TRBJ2-3; D might be TRBD1 (5 bases). The V and J ends lost 4 bases and 1 base respectively, with 13 bases between them. CDR1 SGHDT and CDR2 YYEEEE come from the germline V gene. This CDR3 is 15 amino acids long.